This TCR beta chain was captured in a study of OX40 agonist ivuxolimab in advanced cancers. At the level of the study: An agonistic anti-OX40 (CD134) antibody, ivuxolimab, was used to treat the patients. General study points: There was clonal expansion of CD4+ and CD8+ blood T cells by week 6 at 0.1 to 3.0 mg/kg.

The repertoire was sequenced with immunoSEQ multiplex PCR; TCRdb's copy has only in-frame clones and lacks some. Of more than 35,000 clones detected, about four fifths appear once; the ten largest clones hold about 15%. Regarding this clone: The antigen is undetermined.

The V gene's germline CDR1 is MGHDK and CDR2 SYGVNS. V lost 1 base and J lost 6, with 24 bases in between. The CDR3 loop spans 18 amino acids. The sequence came from an adult with an advanced solid tumor such as melanoma, head and neck, liver or kidney cancer. The chain recombines TRBV25-1 with TRBJ1-2, with TRBD1 as a possible D gene (6 bases). The source material was CD4+ or CD8+ T cells sorted from blood, sampled in a trial of the OX40 agonist ivuxolimab. The CDR3: CASSEFWAGANEWDGYTF. The CDR3 DNA is TGTGCCAGCAGTGAATTTTGGGCGGGGGCTAACGAGTGGGATGGCTACACCTTC.